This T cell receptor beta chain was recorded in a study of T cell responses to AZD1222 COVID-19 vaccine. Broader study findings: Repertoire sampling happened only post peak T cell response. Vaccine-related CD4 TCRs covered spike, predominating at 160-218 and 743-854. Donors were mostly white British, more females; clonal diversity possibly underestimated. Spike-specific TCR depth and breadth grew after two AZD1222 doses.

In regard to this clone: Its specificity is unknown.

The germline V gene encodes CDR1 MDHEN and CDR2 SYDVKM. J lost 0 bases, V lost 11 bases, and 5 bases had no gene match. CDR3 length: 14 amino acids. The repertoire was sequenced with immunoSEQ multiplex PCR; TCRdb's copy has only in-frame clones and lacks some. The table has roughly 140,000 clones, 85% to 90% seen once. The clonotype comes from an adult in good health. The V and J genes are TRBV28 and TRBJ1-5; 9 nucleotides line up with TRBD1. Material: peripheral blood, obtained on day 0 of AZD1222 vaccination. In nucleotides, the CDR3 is TGTGCCGGACAGGGGTTGAATAGCAATCAGCCCCAGCATTTT. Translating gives CAGQGLNSNQPQHF.